One sample yielded the 15 T cell receptor beta chains listed below, sequenced in a study of blood T cell repertoires in COVID-19. Clones were read by immunoSEQ multiplex PCR, and TCRdb kept only the in-frame ones, dropping some. This sample carries approximately 200,000 clones, about 88% of them seen once, and the ten largest clones take 2.1%. Specimen: peripheral blood. All receptors come from a man aged 65-85 years with active or convalescent COVID-19.

The chain has TRBV18 and TRBJ1-2, with D maybe TRBD1 (6 bases). CDR1 is KGHSH, CDR2 LQKENI, per germline. The V and J ends lost 3 bases and 2 bases respectively, with 16 bases between them. The CDR3 totals 16 residues. This CDR3 reads CASSPPKSGTNYGYTF. The CDR3 region has the DNA TGTGCCAGCTCACCTCCGAAATCCGGGACAAACTATGGCTACACCTTC.

The CDR3 loop is CASRRGGQGLDTGELFF. In DNA, the CDR3 is TGCGCCAGCCGGCGGGGCGGCCAGGGTTTGGACACCGGGGAGCTGTTTTTT. The J gene is TRBJ2-2, the V gene TRBV5-1, with D possibly being TRBD2 (6 bases). Germline lookup yields CDR1 SGHRS and CDR2 YFSETQ. CDR3 length: 17 amino acids. Trimming took off 7 bases at V and 3 bases at J, with 22 bases between the two ends.

The chain couples TRBV30 to TRBJ1-1; D gene ambiguous. Trimming cost V 2 bases and J 4 bases, with 11 bases left between them. The V gene's germline CDR1 is GTSNPN and CDR2 SVGIG (reference sequence). The CDR3 has 13 amino acids. CDR3 loop: CAWSPATGTEAFF. The CDR3 DNA reads as TGTGCCTGGAGTCCGGCAACGGGCACTGAAGCTTTCTTT.

The chain is built from TRBV10-2 and TRBJ2-1; 12 nucleotides match TRBD1. The germline CDR1 and CDR2 sequences are WSHSY and SAAADI. The J segment lost 9 bases and the V segment lost 6 bases, leaving 9 bases of the junction unmatched. This CDR3 contains 15 residues. The CDR3 is CASRGWDRGQGEQFF. The DNA of the CDR3 is TGCGCCAGCAGAGGGTGGGACAGGGGGCAAGGTGAGCAGTTCTTC.

The V call is TRBV9, the J call TRBJ1-2; weak D call: TRBD1 (6 bases). This CDR3 is built from 15 residues. CDR1 is SGDLS, CDR2 YYNGEE, per germline. Between the trimmed V and J ends, which lost 0 bases and 4 bases, there was a span of 13 bases. The CDR3, as DNA: TGTGCCAGCAGCGTAGCTAGGGCAGGGGTCTATGGCTACACCTTC. Translating it yields CASSVARAGVYGYTF.

This chain links TRBV15 with TRBJ1-4; no clear D gene. This CDR3 comprises 18 residues. The V end lost 2 bases, the J end lost 0 bases, and 16 bases lay between the germline ends. CDR1 and CDR2 from the germline V gene are LNHNV and YYDKDF (reference sequence). The CDR3 DNA is TGTGCCACCAGCAGAAATTCCGCCGGGTTCGCAACTAATGAAAAACTGTTTTTT. Translated, it gives CATSRNSAGFATNEKLFF.

The V gene is TRBV7-2, the J gene TRBJ2-1; no firm D call. This CDR3 region has 13 residues. V lost 3 bases to trimming and J lost 6 bases, with 9 bases between them. Looked up from germline, CDR1 is SGHTA and CDR2 is FQGNSA. The CDR3 loop reads CASSLPEANEQFF. The CDR3 nucleotides are TGTGCCAGCAGCTTGCCCGAGGCCAATGAGCAGTTCTTC.

The rearrangement uses TRBV4-1 and TRBJ2-1, with 12 bases that match TRBD2. Germline V gene sequence: CDR1 MGHRA, CDR2 YSYEKL. The CDR3 totals 16 residues. The J segment lost 9 bases and the V segment lost 4 bases, leaving 10 bases of the junction unmatched. Here the CDR3 reads CASSPRTLAGGSEQFF. The CDR3 coding sequence is TGCGCCAGCAGCCCCCGGACACTAGCGGGGGGTAGTGAGCAGTTCTTC.

In its sample, this clone was seen a few times. The V call is TRBV28, the J call TRBJ2-7; 16 positions match TRBD2. V was clipped by 6 bases and J by 12 bases; unmatched bases: 8. Germline V CDR1 and CDR2: MDHEN, SYDVKM. The CDR3 is made up of 14 amino acids. The chain's CDR3 is CASRQGTSGRALYF. In DNA form, the CDR3 reads TGTGCCAGCAGACAAGGGACTAGCGGGAGGGCCCTGTACTTC.

The V call is TRBV4-1, the J call TRBJ2-3, with 16 nucleotides matching TRBD2. Germline CDR1 and CDR2: MGHRA and YSYEKL. This CDR3 contains 17 residues. Losses at the gene ends were 4 bases for V and 3 bases for J; bases not matched to a gene: 4. As DNA, the CDR3 is TGCGCCAGCAGCCCGGGACTAGCGGGAGGGGGGACAGATACGCAGTATTTT. Translation: CASSPGLAGGGTDTQYF.

For this clone: Other nucleotide sequences from this sample produce the same CDR3. The CDR3: CASSVGSGSSYNEQFF. The CDR3 DNA reads TGTGCCAGCAGCGTAGGTAGCGGGTCCTCCTACAATGAGCAGTTCTTC. This rearrangement joins TRBV9 to TRBJ2-1, with 7 nucleotides matching TRBD2. Germline assignment: CDR1 SGDLS and CDR2 YYNGEE. CDR3 length: 16 residues. J was trimmed by 0 bases and V by 0 bases; bases with no gene match: 3.

The J gene is TRBJ2-4, the V gene TRBV2; 13 positions agree with TRBD2. The CDR3 totals 15 residues. V trimming: 7 bases; J trimming: 12 bases; junction bases outside the gene matches: 12. In germline, CDR1 is SNHLY, CDR2 FYNNEI. The CDR3 reads CASNPGTSGAQTQYF. The CDR3 DNA follows: TGTGCCAGCAACCCTGGGACTAGCGGGGCCCAGACTCAGTACTTC.

The J gene is TRBJ2-5, the V gene TRBV5-8, with 7 positions matching TRBD1. J was trimmed by 0 bases and V by 0 bases; bases with no gene match: 5. Germline assignment: CDR1 SGHTS and CDR2 YDEGEE. The CDR3 loop spans 16 amino acids. The CDR3 here is CASSLGETGYQETQYF. The DNA of the CDR3 is TGTGCCAGCAGCTTGGGCGAGACAGGGTACCAAGAGACCCAGTACTTC.

The chain combines TRBV5-6 with TRBJ1-5, with D unresolved. Trimming cost V 2 bases and J 3 bases, with 9 bases left between them. The germline V gene has CDR1 SGHDT and CDR2 YYEEEE. The CDR3 is made up of 14 amino acids. CDR3 nucleotide sequence: TGTGCCAGCAGCTTCGGGGAGGACAATCAGCCCCAGCATTTT. The encoded protein is CASSFGEDNQPQHF.

The CDR3 reads CASRPGTGSYEQYF. The CDR3 DNA follows: TGTGCCAGCAGACCCGGGACAGGGTCCTACGAGCAGTACTTC. This chain links TRBV6-5 with TRBJ2-7; 9 bases are a match to TRBD1. J gave up 1 base and V 6 bases, and 4 bases lay outside the gene matches. The CDR3 contains 14 residues. Looked up from germline, CDR1 is MNHEY and CDR2 is SVGAGI.